One and the same sample provided the 27 T cell receptor beta chains below, sequenced in a study of cytomegalovirus exposure and HLA in healthy donors. 60 Vbeta and 13 Jbeta primers were used in PCR. Clones were read by immunoSEQ multiplex PCR, and TCRdb kept only the in-frame ones, dropping some. This table holds about 110,000 clones, about two thirds found once. Specimen: PBMCs. The receptors here all came from a boy aged 5-17 years in good health and CMV-seronegative.

V usage is TRBV6-5 and J usage is TRBJ2-2; D remains ambiguous. The germline V gene has CDR1 MNHEY and CDR2 SVGAGI. This CDR3 is 15 amino acids long. Trimming stripped 3 bases from V and 7 bases from J, with 15 bases between. In nucleotides, the CDR3 is TGTGCCAGCAGTTATCTTTCCGCTAGTGGCGGGGAGCTGTTTTTT. Protein sequence: CASSYLSASGGELFF.

The chain recombines TRBV7-2 with TRBJ2-3; TRBD2 aligns across 7 bases. The germline V gene encodes CDR1 SGHTA and CDR2 FQGNSA. Trimming at V came to 3 bases and at J to 2 bases, leaving 2 bases not matched to a gene. CDR3 length equals 14 residues. The CDR3 DNA follows: TGTGCCAGCAGCTTCGGGACTACCACAGATACGCAGTATTTT. Its translation: CASSFGTTTDTQYF.

The rearrangement links TRBV28 to TRBJ1-1; unclear D gene. Trimming took 6 bases from V and 0 from J, leaving 8 bases between them. In germline, CDR1 is MDHEN, CDR2 SYDVKM. The CDR3 spans 13 residues. The CDR3 coding sequence is TGTGCCAGCAGACCCCCTATGAACACTGAAGCTTTCTTT. The encoded protein is CASRPPMNTEAFF.

This clone was seen once. This chain connects TRBV11-2 to TRBJ2-3; the D is unclear. In germline, CDR1 is SGHAT, CDR2 FQNNGV. The length of the CDR3 is 13 residues. Trimming shortened V by 6 bases and J by 6 bases, and 13 bases separated the two germline ends. The CDR3 reads CASRRSGDDTQYF. The CDR3 region has the DNA TGTGCCAGCAGGCGGAGTGGTGACGATACGCAGTATTTT.

The chain links TRBV5-8 to TRBJ1-6, with D uncertain. CDR3 length: 15 amino acids. Germline loops: CDR1 SGHTS, CDR2 YDEGEE. Trimming stripped 0 bases from V and 5 bases from J, with 9 bases between. The CDR3: CASSLVAKDNSPLHF. For the CDR3, the DNA is TGTGCCAGCAGCTTGGTAGCGAAGGATAATTCACCCCTCCACTTT.

The V gene is TRBV19, the J gene TRBJ2-3, with D possibly being TRBD2 (5 bases). Trimming removed 1 base from V and 3 bases from J, with 11 bases in between. Germline V gene lookup returns CDR1 LNHDA and CDR2 SQIVND (reference sequence). This CDR3 has 15 amino acids. The CDR3 region is CASSIAGGGTDTQYF. The CDR3 region has the DNA TGTGCCAGTAGTATAGCTGGAGGTGGGACAGATACGCAGTATTTT.

The rearrangement links TRBV5-8 to TRBJ1-5; D is perhaps TRBD1 (6 bases). Between the trimmed V and J ends, which lost 0 bases and 4 bases, there was a span of 14 bases. Germline CDR1 is SGHTS and CDR2 is YDEGEE. This CDR3 has 16 amino acids. CDR3 residues: CASSLGVRGKNQPQHF. In DNA form, the CDR3 reads TGTGCCAGCAGCTTGGGGGTGAGGGGGAAAAATCAGCCCCAGCATTTT.

The chain links TRBV19 to TRBJ1-5, with a possible D match to TRBD1 (5 bases). Germline assignment: CDR1 LNHDA and CDR2 SQIVND (reference sequence). Trimming cost V 1 base and J 2 bases, with 12 bases left between them. The CDR3 runs to 16 residues. CDR3 sequence reads: CASSIVQGKGNQPQHF. CDR3 in DNA: TGTGCCAGTAGTATAGTTCAGGGAAAGGGCAATCAGCCCCAGCATTTT.

The chain has TRBV7-3 and TRBJ2-3; a weak D match, TRBD1 (6 bases). Germline CDR1 and CDR2: SGHTA and FQGTGA. This CDR3 region has 16 residues. Trimming shortened V by 5 bases and J by 0 bases, and 15 bases separated the two germline ends. CDR3 sequence: CASSAGTTKSTDTQYF. The CDR3, as DNA: TGTGCCAGCAGCGCCGGGACAACCAAGAGCACAGATACGCAGTATTTT.

V usage is TRBV7-9 and J usage is TRBJ1-2, with D possibly matching TRBD1 (5 bases). Germline assignment: CDR1 SEHNR and CDR2 FQNEAQ (reference sequence). Trimming stripped 2 bases from V and 7 bases from J, with 17 bases between. The length of the CDR3 is 15 residues. In nucleotides, the CDR3 is TGTGCCAGCAGCTTAACGACAAACGTCGGGGGTGGCTACACCTTC. Residues: CASSLTTNVGGGYTF.

The chain is built from TRBV7-9 and TRBJ2-1; D uncertain. Trimming pared 1 base from V and 9 bases from J, leaving 13 bases between. The CDR3 sequence is 14 residues long. CDR1 and CDR2 (germline): SEHNR, FQNEAQ (reference sequence). For the CDR3, the DNA is TGTGCCAGCAGCTTAGTGACAAGTGCAGGTGAGCAGTTCTTC. Residues: CASSLVTSAGEQFF.

The rearrangement joins TRBV7-8 to TRBJ2-1; weak D call: TRBD2 (5 bases). Trimming stripped 5 bases from V and 4 bases from J, with 15 bases between. The CDR3 extends over 15 amino acids. Germline V gives CDR1 SGHVS, CDR2 FQNEAQ. CDR3 loop: CASSPREQRYNEQFF. The DNA of the CDR3 is TGTGCCAGCAGCCCTAGGGAGCAGAGATACAATGAGCAGTTCTTC.

This clone was counted a single time. The CDR3 reads CASSAGPSLVSTGELFF. For the CDR3, the DNA is TGCGCCAGCAGCGCGGGACCGAGCCTTGTGTCCACCGGGGAGCTGTTTTTT. The genes are TRBV5-1 and TRBJ2-2, with D possibly matching TRBD2 (6 bases). The CDR3 contains 17 residues. V was trimmed by 4 bases and J by 4 bases, leaving 20 bases between them. The V gene's germline CDR1 is SGHRS and CDR2 YFSETQ.

This chain links TRBV19 with TRBJ2-1, with D maybe TRBD2 (5 bases). Trimming removed 3 bases at V and 6 bases at J, with 18 bases between. Per the germline V gene, CDR1 is LNHDA and CDR2 is SQIVND (reference sequence). The length of the CDR3 is 16 residues. CDR3 nucleotides: TGTGCCAGTAGTATTGCCGGCTTTCGAGGGTCCAATGAGCAGTTCTTC. Protein product: CASSIAGFRGSNEQFF.

J is TRBJ2-5 and V is TRBV4-1, with 8 bases that match TRBD2. This CDR3 spans 16 amino acids. V dropped 4 bases and J dropped 0; count of bases not matched to a gene: 7. Germline V CDR1 and CDR2: MGHRA, YSYEKL. Here the CDR3 reads CASSPGAGGYQETQYF. The CDR3 DNA reads as TGCGCCAGCAGCCCAGGGGCGGGGGGCTACCAAGAGACCCAGTACTTC.

The chain links TRBV4-3 to TRBJ2-1; possible D gene TRBD2, 6 bases. Per germline, CDR1 LGHNA and CDR2 YSLEER. V lost 4 bases to trimming and J lost 0 bases, with 13 bases between them. The CDR3 loop spans 16 amino acids. CDR3: CASSPGTSRSYNEQFF. Here the CDR3 DNA reads TGCGCCAGCAGCCCAGGGACTTCTCGCTCCTACAATGAGCAGTTCTTC.

V usage is TRBV12-5 and J usage is TRBJ1-1; maybe TRBD1 (6 bases). Per the germline V gene, CDR1 is LGHNT and CDR2 is FRNRAP. Between the trimmed V and J ends, which lost 1 base and 4 bases, there was a span of 7 bases. The CDR3 extends over 13 amino acids. Here the CDR3 DNA reads TGTGCTAGTGGTTTGGGCAGGGGCACTGAAGCTTTCTTT. Translating gives CASGLGRGTEAFF.

In this sample, this clone turned up a few times. The chain couples TRBV28 to TRBJ1-5; 7 bases align to TRBD1. This CDR3 has 15 amino acids. CDR1 is MDHEN, CDR2 SYDVKM, per germline. Trimming took 2 bases from V and 5 from J; bases not matched to a gene: 6. The CDR3 sequence: CASSLITGTDQPQHF. DNA of the CDR3: TGTGCCAGCAGTTTAATCACCGGGACAGATCAGCCCCAGCATTTT.

The chain combines TRBV7-9 with TRBJ2-2, with 10 positions matching TRBD1. The CDR3 consists of 17 residues. From germline, CDR1 is SEHNR and CDR2 FQNEAQ (reference sequence). With V trimmed by 0 bases and J by 5 bases, 6 bases remained unmatched. The CDR3 DNA follows: TGTGCCAGCAGCTTAGCGACAGGGGGCTTCATGACCGGGGAGCTGTTTTTT. It is translated as CASSLATGGFMTGELFF.

Points on this clone: At one end the junction does not follow the germline gene, possibly because of a read error. The genes are TRBV2 and TRBJ1-2; no clear D. The germline V gene has CDR1 SNHLY and CDR2 FYNNEI. The CDR3 loop spans 16 amino acids. The CDR3 region is CAISGDAAVSNYGYTF. DNA for the CDR3: TGTGCCATCAGTGGGGATGCAGCGGTGTCTAACTATGGCTACACCTTC. Drawing the rest from reference TRBV2 and TRBJ1-2, the complete variable domain is EPEVTQTPSHQVTQMGQEVILRCVPISNHLYFYWYRQILGQKVEFLVSFYNNEISEKSEIFDDQFSVERPDGSNFTLKIRSTKLEDSAMYFCAISGDAAVSNYGYTFGSGTRLTVV.

This clone was seen a handful of times. The rearrangement uses TRBV4-1 and TRBJ2-7, with D possibly TRBD2 on 6 matching bases. V was pared by 0 bases and J by 5 bases, with 14 bases between. CDR1 is MGHRA, CDR2 YSYEKL, per germline. The CDR3 has 15 amino acids. The CDR3 region is CASSQDRREVNEQYF. CDR3 bases: TGCGCCAGCAGCCAAGATCGGAGGGAGGTCAACGAGCAGTACTTC.

V and J are TRBV11-3 and TRBJ2-7; D gene unclear. V lost 5 bases and J 5 bases, leaving 10 bases between the germline ends. The CDR3 runs to 12 residues. Germline values: CDR1 SGHNT, CDR2 YENEEA. The CDR3 region has the DNA TGTGCCAGCAGCCCCCAGGCCCACGAGCAGTACTTC. Translated: CASSPQAHEQYF.

The rearrangement links TRBV5-4 to TRBJ2-7, with 9 bases that match TRBD2. CDR3 length: 17 amino acids. Germline loops: CDR1 SGHNT, CDR2 YYREEE (reference sequence). V trimming: 4 bases; J trimming: 3 bases; junction bases outside the gene matches: 14. CDR3 region: CASSPSGLIAGDYEQYF. In DNA, the CDR3 is TGTGCCAGCAGCCCGTCCGGACTAATAGCGGGGGACTACGAGCAGTACTTC.

This clone has more than one count but fewer than ten. The J gene is TRBJ2-1, the V gene TRBV7-3; possible D gene TRBD2, 6 bases. The CDR3 consists of 15 residues. The V end was cut by 0 bases, the J end by 0 bases, with 6 bases between. Germline V gives CDR1 SGHTA, CDR2 FQGTGA. The CDR3 coding sequence is TGTGCCAGCAGCTTAACCGGGAGCTCCTACAATGAGCAGTTCTTC. As protein: CASSLTGSSYNEQFF.

The chain combines TRBV4-3 with TRBJ1-6; TRBD1 might be the D (5 bases). The CDR3 runs 17 residues. Trimming cost V 0 bases and J 4 bases, with 13 bases left between them. The V gene's germline CDR1 is LGHNA and CDR2 YSLEER. DNA of the CDR3: TGCGCCAGCAGCCAAGATATGGGGGGAGGATATAATTCACCCCTCCACTTT. Translation: CASSQDMGGGYNSPLHF.

This clone appeared once. The chain's CDR3 is CASSSGTGGELFF. The CDR3 DNA follows: TGCGCCAGCAGCTCAGGGACAGGCGGGGAGCTGTTTTTT. This chain connects TRBV5-1 to TRBJ2-2, with TRBD1 matching over 8 bases. Germline loops: CDR1 SGHRS, CDR2 YFSETQ. This CDR3 is 13 amino acids long. V was pared by 3 bases and J by 7 bases, with 2 bases of the junction left unmatched. The full variable domain, completed using reference TRBV5-1 and TRBJ2-2, is KAGVTQTPRYLIKTRGQQVTLSCSPISGHRSVSWYQQTPGQGLQFLFEYFSETQRNKGNFPGRFSGRQFSNSRSEMNVSTLELGDSALYLCASSSGTGGELFFGEGSRLTVL.

This clone was seen only a few times. The gene calls are TRBV7-2 and TRBJ2-3; 10 bases line up with TRBD1. The CDR3 loop spans 15 amino acids. The ends lost 3 bases at V and 2 bases at J; junction bases unmatched: 2. Per germline, CDR1 SGHTA and CDR2 FQGNSA. DNA for the CDR3: TGTGCCAGCAGCTTGGGACAGGGGCACACAGATACGCAGTATTTT. It is translated as CASSLGQGHTDTQYF.